This T cell receptor beta chain was obtained from a study of T cells in Graves' hyperthyroidism and ophthalmopathy. The CDR3 is made up of 12 amino acids. Trimming stripped 2 bases from V and 13 bases from J, with 8 bases between. The germline CDR1 and CDR2 sequences are KGHDR and SFDVKD. Findings of the study overall: Blood shared most expanded thyroid clonotypes above 0.001.

This clonotype was counted between two and nine times. As yet, its antigen is unknown. Based on clinical symptoms, serum thyroxine and TRAb, thyroid ultrasound and orbital computed tomography, diagnoses were reached. Amplification yielded TCR beta CDR3 regions, with RNA transcripts as the source. First-round RT-PCR targeting the TCR CDR3 was performed with the HTBI primer set. TCRdb redid the calling of the multiplex PCR reads with MiXCR, one entry per CDR3 protein. The data hold some 50,000 distinct CDR3 sequences, with over 40% observed a single time. The V and J genes are TRBV24-1 and TRBJ2-6; D not certain. This TCR was sampled from a woman aged 45 to 65 with Graves' ophthalmopathy. What was sequenced was blood. The CDR3 DNA reads as TGTGCCACCAGTGATTCCCGATCTGTCCTGACTTTC. Protein sequence: CATSDSRSVLTF.